This TCR beta chain was identified during a study of cytomegalovirus exposure and HLA in healthy donors. Here immunoSEQ multiplex PCR was the method, and the copy in TCRdb shows in-frame clones only, minus some. Counted here are some 140,000 clones, nearly 90% occurring once; the ten biggest clones make up around 9%. This receptor was obtained from a woman under 30 in good health and CMV-seropositive. Sequencing was done on a sample of PBMCs.

The CDR3 region has the DNA TGTGCCAGCAGTTTATTTTTATCACTAGCGGGTAATTCGAACACCGGGGAGCTGTTTTTT. Amino acid sequence: CASSLFLSLAGNSNTGELFF. The chain joins TRBV28 to TRBJ2-2, with 9 bases matching TRBD2. CDR1 and CDR2 from the germline V gene are MDHEN and SYDVKM. With V trimmed by 1 base and J by 0 bases, 12 bases remained unmatched. The CDR3 covers 20 residues.